This TCR beta chain emerged from a study of T-cell memory formation after mild COVID-19. Study results and limitations: A balance of CD4 and CD8 characterized clones contracting day 15 to 85, whereas later expanders leaned CD4+. Memory from before infection featured some responding clones, which suggests cross-reactive memory joined.

Using constant-segment primers, 5'RACE produced TCR alpha and TCR beta cDNA libraries carrying sample barcodes and UMIs. A single record per CDR3 protein comes from TCRdb applying MiXCR to the 5' RACE reads. The sample records more than 110,000 distinct CDR3 sequences, 20% to 25% being singletons. Comment on this clonotype: Its target is not known.

The germline gives CDR1 SQVTM, CDR2 ANQGSEA. There are 12 residues in the CDR3. V lost 6 bases, J lost 5 bases, and 13 bases lay in between. This receptor was taken from an adult woman who had mild COVID-19 (a few samples of this study predate the infection). Cell type and time point are not known. This sequence joins TRBV29-1 and TRBJ1-1; D is unclear. Sequenced input: PBMCs or a T cell subset sorted from them (not recorded which). The CDR3 DNA is TGCAGCGTGGTCAACCGGAAGACTGAAGCTTTCTTT. This encodes CSVVNRKTEAFF. Looking up the rest from reference TRBV29-1 and TRBJ1-1 gives the full variable domain: SAVISQKPSRDICQRGTSLTIQCQVDSQVTMMFWYRQQPGQSLTLIATANQGSEATYESGFVIDKFPISRPNLTFSTLTVSNMSPEDSSIYLCSVVNRKTEAFFGQGTRLTVV.